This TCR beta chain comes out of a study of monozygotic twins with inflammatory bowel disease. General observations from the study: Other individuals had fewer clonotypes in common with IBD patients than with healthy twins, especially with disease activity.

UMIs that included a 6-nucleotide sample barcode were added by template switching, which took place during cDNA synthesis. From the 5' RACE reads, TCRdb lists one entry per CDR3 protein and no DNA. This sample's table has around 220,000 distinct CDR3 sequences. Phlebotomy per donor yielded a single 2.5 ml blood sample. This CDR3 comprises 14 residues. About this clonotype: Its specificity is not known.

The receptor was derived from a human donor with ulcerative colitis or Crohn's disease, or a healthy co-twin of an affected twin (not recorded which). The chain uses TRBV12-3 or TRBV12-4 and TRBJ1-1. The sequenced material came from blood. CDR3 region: CASSLGPWETEAFF.